This is a list of T cell receptor beta chains from one sample in a study of T cell responses to AZD1222 COVID-19 vaccine. Data came from immunoSEQ multiplex PCR; TCRdb stores just in-frame clones and leaves some out. This table holds approximately 270,000 clones, 90% to 95% found once. The specimen comprised peripheral blood, sampled 28 days after the second AZD1222 dose. These receptors all come from an adult who received the AZD1222 COVID-19 vaccine. Each CDR3 is given with its conserved first and last residue. A D gene is named only where the DNA matches it firmly. Clone size, where shown, is once, few, many, or a class for clones that have expanded.

V gene	clone size	J gene	D gene	CDR3 DNA	CDR3 protein
TRBV6-5	-	TRBJ2-7	-	TGTGCCAGCAGCCAGGACTATAGGACATACGAGCAGTACTTC	CASSQDYRTYEQYF
TRBV19	-	TRBJ1-5	TRBD1	TGTGCCAGTAGGCTACGACAGGGCTATCAGCCCCAGCATTTT	CASRLRQGYQPQHF
TRBV27	-	TRBJ1-1	TRBD1	TGTGCCAGCAGTCGAGGGGGCTTGAACACTGAAGCTTTCTTT	CASSRGGLNTEAFF
TRBV18	-	TRBJ1-1	-	TGTGCCAGCTCGCGAGTGAACACTGAAGCTTTCTTT	CASSRVNTEAFF
TRBV15	once	TRBJ2-1	-	TGTGCCACCAGCAGAGATTTATATGAGCAGTTCTTC	CATSRDLYEQFF
TRBV5-4	-	TRBJ1-2	-	TGTGCCAGCAGCCAACAACAGGGAGGCTACACCTTC	CASSQQQGGYTF
TRBV3-1/TRBV3-2	-	TRBJ1-5	-	TGTGCCAGCAGCCAAGAAAGGGGAAGAGGGGGTAATCAGCCCCAGCATTTT	CASSQERGRGGNQPQHF
TRBV19	-	TRBJ2-1	-	TGTGCCGCGGGAAGGTCCACCTACAATGAGCAGTTCTTC	CAAGRSTYNEQFF
TRBV3-1/TRBV3-2	once	TRBJ2-7	TRBD2	TGTGCCAGCAGCCCGGGACTAGCGGGAATTCACGAGCAGTACTTC	CASSPGLAGIHEQYF
TRBV28	-	TRBJ2-5	-	TGTGCCAGCAGTTTAAACAGCCCGGGGACCCAGTACTTC	CASSLNSPGTQYF
TRBV19	-	TRBJ1-1	-	TGTGCCAGTCGCCCTCAGGGCCTGTGGGGAGAAGCTTTCTTT	CASRPQGLWGEAFF
TRBV9	-	TRBJ1-6	-	TGTGCCAGCAGCTCCCGGCCCCAAACGGACAGCGTTAATTCACCCCTCCACTTT	CASSSRPQTDSVNSPLHF
TRBV7-8	-	TRBJ1-5	-	TGTGCCAGCAGCTTAGGGGTCCGGGCAGTAAGCAATCAGCCCCAGCATTTT	CASSLGVRAVSNQPQHF
TRBV11-2	-	TRBJ2-7	TRBD2	TGTGCCAGCAGCAAAATAGCGGGGGCCGCCACCTACGAGCAGTACTTC	CASSKIAGAATYEQYF
TRBV10-1	-	TRBJ2-7	-	TGCGCCAGCAGTGAGAGAATTACCTACGAGCAGTACTTC	CASSERITYEQYF
TRBV6-5	-	TRBJ2-5	-	TGTGCCAGCAAGACACGGGGGGCAGGCGAGACCCAGTACTTC	CASKTRGAGETQYF
TRBV10-1	-	TRBJ2-1	TRBD2	TGCGCCAGCAGTGAACTGCTAGCGGGGGTCGCGGGGCAGTTCTTC	CASSELLAGVAGQFF
TRBV5-1	-	TRBJ2-5	-	TGCGCCAGCAGCCAACAAGAGACCCAGTACTTC	CASSQQETQYF
TRBV10-3	-	TRBJ1-6	-	TGTGCCATCAAGGTTACGGACTCCTATAATTCACCCCTCCACTTT	CAIKVTDSYNSPLHF
TRBV28	once	TRBJ1-2	TRBD1	TGTGCCAGCAGGGGACAGCCTAACTATGGCTACACCTTC	CASRGQPNYGYTF
TRBV6-4	-	TRBJ2-1	-	TGTGCCAGCAGTGACTCGGCCAGGGGCCGACAGCAGTTCTTC	CASSDSARGRQQFF
TRBV13	-	TRBJ2-1	TRBD1	TGTGCCAGCAGTCCGGGACAGTTCGAAGGGAATGAGCAGTTCTTC	CASSPGQFEGNEQFF
TRBV7-2	-	TRBJ1-4	-	TGTGCCAGCAGCTTAGGCCCCTTACTTACATTTAATGAAAAACTGTTTTTT	CASSLGPLLTFNEKLFF
TRBV18	-	TRBJ2-7	TRBD1	TGTGCCAGCTCACCGCCGGACAGGGCCAAGCAGTACTTC	CASSPPDRAKQYF
TRBV28	-	TRBJ2-7	-	TGTGCCAGCAGAAGGGACTTATTCTCCTACGAGCAGTACTTC	CASRRDLFSYEQYF
TRBV28	-	TRBJ2-4	TRBD1	TGTGCCACCTACAATCCCGACAGGGACATTCAGTACTTC	CATYNPDRDIQYF
TRBV28	-	TRBJ1-5	-	TGTGCCAGCAGTTGGGAGGGGGGCCAGCCCCAGCATTTT	CASSWEGGQPQHF
TRBV20-1	-	TRBJ1-1	TRBD1	TGCAGTGCTAGAGGACAGGGAGAAGCTTTCTTT	CSARGQGEAFF
TRBV6-2/TRBV6-3	-	TRBJ2-2	TRBD2	TGTGCCAGCAGCCTCACTAGCGGGAGGAAGTTCACCGGGGAGCTGTTTTTT	CASSLTSGRKFTGELFF
TRBV7-3	-	TRBJ2-7	-	TGTGCCAGCAGCTTAGACGCAGGGTTAAGTTACGAGCAGTACTTC	CASSLDAGLSYEQYF
TRBV7-6	-	TRBJ1-5	-	TGTGCCAGCAGCTTTGGTAGCAATCAGCCCCAGCATTTT	CASSFGSNQPQHF
TRBV27	-	TRBJ1-4	-	TGTGCCAGCAGTCCCCTCGGTTTAGGTGAAAAACTGTTTTTT	CASSPLGLGEKLFF
TRBV7-2	-	TRBJ1-2	-	TGTGCCAGCGGCTCACTTTACACCTTC	CASGSLYTF
TRBV21-1	-	TRBJ2-7	-	TGTGCCAGCAGAGGACAGGGGGCGAAACACGAGCAGTACTTC	CASRGQGAKHEQYF
TRBV27	-	TRBJ1-2	-	TGTGCCAGCAGGGCTGGGGGCGGCGAGGGCTACACCTTC	CASRAGGGEGYTF
TRBV29-1	-	TRBJ2-1	TRBD2	TGCAGCGTTGGGGGACTAGCGGGAGTGATCACCAATGAGCAGTTCTTC	CSVGGLAGVITNEQFF
TRBV7-9	-	TRBJ1-2	TRBD1	TGTGCCAGCAGTTCCGGGACAGGGTTTTATGGCTACACCTTC	CASSSGTGFYGYTF
TRBV6-5	-	TRBJ1-2	-	TGTGCCAGCGTCCCCCCCGGCCAGCTTAGTGGCTACACCTTC	CASVPPGQLSGYTF
TRBV5-1	-	TRBJ2-7	-	TGCGCCAGCAGCTTAGGTCCAGGGGACTACGAGCAGTACTTC	CASSLGPGDYEQYF
TRBV5-6	once	TRBJ2-5	TRBD2	TGTGCCAGCAGCTTGGCTCCTAGCGGGGTGGAGACCCAGTACTTC	CASSLAPSGVETQYF
TRBV3-1/TRBV3-2	-	TRBJ2-7	-	TGTGCCAGCAGCCGCGGGACCTACGAGCAGTACTTC	CASSRGTYEQYF
TRBV3-1/TRBV3-2	once	TRBJ2-2	TRBD2	TGTGCCAGCAGCCGGGGACTAGCGCCCGGGGAGCTGTTTTTT	CASSRGLAPGELFF
TRBV12-5	-	TRBJ1-6	-	TGTGCTAGTGGTTTGGTACGCGGAGACGGGATATTTAATTCACCCCTCCACTTT	CASGLVRGDGIFNSPLHF
TRBV6-5	-	TRBJ1-5	TRBD1	TGTGCCAGCGGGACAGGGCCCCTGCCCCAGCATTTT	CASGTGPLPQHF
TRBV29-1	-	TRBJ1-1	-	TGCAGCGTTGAAGGGCAGACCATGAACACTGAAGCTTTCTTT	CSVEGQTMNTEAFF
TRBV13	-	TRBJ2-7	-	TGTGCCAGCAGCTTAAGGCCAGGGGAAGCCTACGAGCAGTACTTC	CASSLRPGEAYEQYF
TRBV28	-	TRBJ1-1	-	TGTGCCAGCAGTCGCCACCGAGGAGCTACTGAAGCTTTCTTT	CASSRHRGATEAFF
TRBV6-6	-	TRBJ2-3	-	TGTGCCAGCAGTTATAGCGGACAAGAAACAGATACGCAGTATTTT	CASSYSGQETDTQYF
TRBV5-5	few	TRBJ1-5	-	TGTGCCAGCAGCTACCAGGGATCCTCTAATCAGCCCCAGCATTTT	CASSYQGSSNQPQHF
TRBV15	-	TRBJ2-4	-	TGTGCCACCAGCAGAGTGGAGGGAAGGAGAGGCAAAAACATTCAGTACTTC	CATSRVEGRRGKNIQYF